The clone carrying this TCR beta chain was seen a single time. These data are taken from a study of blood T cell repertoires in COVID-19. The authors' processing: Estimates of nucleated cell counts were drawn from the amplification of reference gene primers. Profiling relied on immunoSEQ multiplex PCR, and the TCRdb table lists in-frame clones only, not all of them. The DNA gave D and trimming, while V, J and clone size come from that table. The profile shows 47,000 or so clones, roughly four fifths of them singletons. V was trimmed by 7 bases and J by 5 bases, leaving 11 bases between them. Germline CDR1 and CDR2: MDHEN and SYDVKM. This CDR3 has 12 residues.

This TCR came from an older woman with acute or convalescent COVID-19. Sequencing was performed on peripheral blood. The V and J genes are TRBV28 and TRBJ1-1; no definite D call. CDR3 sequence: CASNPRGTEAFF. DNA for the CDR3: TGTGCCAGCAATCCTCGGGGTACTGAAGCTTTCTTT. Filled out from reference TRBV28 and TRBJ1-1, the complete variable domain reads DVKVTQSSRYLVKRTGEKVFLECVQDMDHENMFWYRQDPGLGLRLIYFSYDVKMKEKGDIPEGYSVSREKKERFSLILESASTNQTSMYLCASNPRGTEAFFGQGTRLTVV.